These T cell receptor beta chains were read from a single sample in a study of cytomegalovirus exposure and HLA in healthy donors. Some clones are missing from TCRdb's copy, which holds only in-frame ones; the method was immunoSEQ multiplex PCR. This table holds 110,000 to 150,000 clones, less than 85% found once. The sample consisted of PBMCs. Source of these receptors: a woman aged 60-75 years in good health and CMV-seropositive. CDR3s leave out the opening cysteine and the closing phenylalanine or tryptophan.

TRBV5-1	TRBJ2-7	ASSLGGQGYSSSYEQY
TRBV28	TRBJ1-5	ASSSPQGGSQPQH
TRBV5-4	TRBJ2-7	ASSGTSQYEQY
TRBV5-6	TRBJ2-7	ASRGLAGVGEQY
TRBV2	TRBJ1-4	ASRDTGSANEKLF
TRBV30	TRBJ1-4	AWSVMGGGPQKLF
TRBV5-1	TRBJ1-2	ASSSPPDGNRYGYT
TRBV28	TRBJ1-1	ASSAGRVGTEAF
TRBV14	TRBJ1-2	ASSQQATNYGYT
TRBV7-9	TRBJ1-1	ASSPPVMNTEAF
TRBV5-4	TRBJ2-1	ASSRGRAGEAEQF
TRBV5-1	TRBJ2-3	ASRSGTGSTDTQY
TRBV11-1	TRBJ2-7	ASSSGTGGREQY